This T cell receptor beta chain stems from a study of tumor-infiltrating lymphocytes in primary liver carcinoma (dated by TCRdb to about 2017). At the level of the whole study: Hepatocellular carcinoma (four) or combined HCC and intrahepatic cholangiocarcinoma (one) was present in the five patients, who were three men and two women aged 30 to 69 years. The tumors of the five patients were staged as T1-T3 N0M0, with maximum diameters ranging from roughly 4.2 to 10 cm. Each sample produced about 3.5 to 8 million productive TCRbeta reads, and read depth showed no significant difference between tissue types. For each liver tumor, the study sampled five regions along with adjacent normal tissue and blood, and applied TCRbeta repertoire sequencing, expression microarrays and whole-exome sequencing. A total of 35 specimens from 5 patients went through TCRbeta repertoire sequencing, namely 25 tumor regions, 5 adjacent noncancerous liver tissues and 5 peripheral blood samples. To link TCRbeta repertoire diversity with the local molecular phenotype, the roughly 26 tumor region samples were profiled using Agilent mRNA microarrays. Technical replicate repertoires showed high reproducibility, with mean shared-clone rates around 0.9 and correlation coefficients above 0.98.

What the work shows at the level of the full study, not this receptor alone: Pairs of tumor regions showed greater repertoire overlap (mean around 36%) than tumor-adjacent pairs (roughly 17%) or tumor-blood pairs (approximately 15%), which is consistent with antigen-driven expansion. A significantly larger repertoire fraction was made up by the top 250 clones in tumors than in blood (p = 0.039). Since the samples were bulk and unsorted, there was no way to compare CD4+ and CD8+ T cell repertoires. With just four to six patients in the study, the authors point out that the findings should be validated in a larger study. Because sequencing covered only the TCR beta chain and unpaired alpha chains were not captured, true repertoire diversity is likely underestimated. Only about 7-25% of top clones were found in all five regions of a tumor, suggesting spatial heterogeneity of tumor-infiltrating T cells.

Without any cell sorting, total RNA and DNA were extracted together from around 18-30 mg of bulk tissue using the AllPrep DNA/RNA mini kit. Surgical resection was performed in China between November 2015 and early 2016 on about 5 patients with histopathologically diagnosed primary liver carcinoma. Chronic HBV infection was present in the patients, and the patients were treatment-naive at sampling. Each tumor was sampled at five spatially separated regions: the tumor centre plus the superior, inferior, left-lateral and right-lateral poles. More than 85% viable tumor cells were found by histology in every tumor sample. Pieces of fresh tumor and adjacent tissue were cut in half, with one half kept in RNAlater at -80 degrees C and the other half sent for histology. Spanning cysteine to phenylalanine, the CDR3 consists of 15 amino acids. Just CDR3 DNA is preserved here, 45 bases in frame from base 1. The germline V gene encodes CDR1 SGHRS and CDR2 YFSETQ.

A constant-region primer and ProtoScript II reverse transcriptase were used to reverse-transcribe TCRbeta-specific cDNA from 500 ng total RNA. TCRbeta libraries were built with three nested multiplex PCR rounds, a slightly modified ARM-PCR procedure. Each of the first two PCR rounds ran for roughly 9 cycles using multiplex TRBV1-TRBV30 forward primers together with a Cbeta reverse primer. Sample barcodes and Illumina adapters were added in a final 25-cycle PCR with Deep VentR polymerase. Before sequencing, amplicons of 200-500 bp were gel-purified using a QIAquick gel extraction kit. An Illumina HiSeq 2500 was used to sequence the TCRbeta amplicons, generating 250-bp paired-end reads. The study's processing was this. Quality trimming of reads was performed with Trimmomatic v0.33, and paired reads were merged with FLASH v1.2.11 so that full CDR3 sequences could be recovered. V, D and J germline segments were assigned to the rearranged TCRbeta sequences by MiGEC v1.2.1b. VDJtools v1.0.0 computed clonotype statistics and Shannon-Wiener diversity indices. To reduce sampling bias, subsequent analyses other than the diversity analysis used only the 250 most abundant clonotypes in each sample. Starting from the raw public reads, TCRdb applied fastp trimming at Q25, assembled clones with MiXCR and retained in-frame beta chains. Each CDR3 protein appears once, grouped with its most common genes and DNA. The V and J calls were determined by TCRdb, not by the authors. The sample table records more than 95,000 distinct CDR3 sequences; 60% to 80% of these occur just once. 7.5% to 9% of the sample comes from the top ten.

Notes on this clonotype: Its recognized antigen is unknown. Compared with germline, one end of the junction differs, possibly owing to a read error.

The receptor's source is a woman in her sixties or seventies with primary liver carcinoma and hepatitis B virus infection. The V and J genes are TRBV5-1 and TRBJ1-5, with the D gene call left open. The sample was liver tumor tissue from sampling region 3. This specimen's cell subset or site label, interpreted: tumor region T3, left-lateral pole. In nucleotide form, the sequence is TGCGCCAGCAGCTTCGGTCCTTCCGGCAATCAGTCCCAACATTTT. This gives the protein CASSFGPSGNQSQHF.